This TCR beta chain was profiled in a study of siplizumab effects on memory and regulatory T cells. General study points: The study did not confirm that proliferating Tregs from siplizumab cultures were suppressive. Naive T cells, seemingly more diverse than memory cells, seemed major alloresponse contributors. Unstimulated subsets were the mapping target of only a minor fraction of alloreactive clones.

Per sample, around 100,000 TCR templates were assayed. The method was immunoSEQ multiplex PCR; TCRdb's version includes in-frame clones alone and lacks a portion of them. The data contain more than 95,000 clones, roughly 91% of them seen just once; the ten biggest clones take up around 0.3%. V lost 5 bases and J 6 bases, leaving 8 bases between the germline ends. Germline V lookup: CDR1 LNHDA, CDR2 SQIVND (reference sequence). The CDR3 has 12 amino acids. On this clone itself: Its target is unknown.

Source material: CD4+ T cells sorted from blood. The chain is built from TRBV19 and TRBJ2-1; D is possibly TRBD1 (5 bases). The sequence was collected from a human donor in good health. The CDR3 coding sequence is TGTGCCAGTAGTTCGCAGGGCAATGAGCAGTTCTTC. Protein product: CASSSQGNEQFF.